This T cell receptor beta chain was sequenced in a study of control samples from healthy donors and cancer patients. Assay: immunoSEQ multiplex PCR; the TCRdb copy retains only in-frame clones and omits some. The repertoire holds under 200,000 clones, with roughly 94% as singletons. Trimming took off 5 bases at V and 3 bases at J, with 11 bases between the two ends. Germline lookup yields CDR1 MNHEY and CDR2 SMNVEV (reference sequence). The CDR3 sequence is 13 residues long. This chain uses TRBV27 with TRBJ2-7, with a tentative D call TRBD1 (5 bases). The origin of this receptor is a man in his sixties with colorectal cancer. The sample consisted of PBMCs. CDR3 sequence (DNA): TGTGCCAGCAGTCCCCAGGGCTACTACGAGCAGTACTTC. The encoded protein is CASSPQGYYEQYF.